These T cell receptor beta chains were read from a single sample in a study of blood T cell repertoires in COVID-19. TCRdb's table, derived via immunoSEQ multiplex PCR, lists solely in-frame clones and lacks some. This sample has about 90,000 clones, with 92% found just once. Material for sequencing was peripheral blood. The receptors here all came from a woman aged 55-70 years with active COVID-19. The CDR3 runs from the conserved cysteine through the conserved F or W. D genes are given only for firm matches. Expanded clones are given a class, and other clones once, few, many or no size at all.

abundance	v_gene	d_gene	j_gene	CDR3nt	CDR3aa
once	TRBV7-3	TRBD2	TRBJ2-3	TGTGCCAGCAGCTCCCCCGGGACTAGCGGTGGGTTAGATACGCAGTATTTT	CASSSPGTSGGLDTQYF
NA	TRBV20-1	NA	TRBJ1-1	TGCAGTGCAACGACAAACCAGGGAGCTTTCTTT	CSATTNQGAFF
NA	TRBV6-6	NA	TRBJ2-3	TGTGCCAGCAGTTACGGTCAGAGCACAGATACGCAGTATTTT	CASSYGQSTDTQYF
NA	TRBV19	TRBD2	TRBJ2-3	TGTGCCAGTAGCCCTAGGGGGACTAGCGGATCAGATACGCAGTATTTT	CASSPRGTSGSDTQYF
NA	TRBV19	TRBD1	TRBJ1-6	TGTGCCAGTAGTCCCGCGGACAGGGGGCGAAATTCACCCCTCCACTTT	CASSPADRGRNSPLHF
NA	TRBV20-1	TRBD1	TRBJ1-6	TGCAGTGCTAGTCCGACAGGGGATTCACCCCTCCACTTT	CSASPTGDSPLHF
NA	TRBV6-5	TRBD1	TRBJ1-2	TGTGCCAGCAGCGACAGGGTATTCGATGGCTACACCTTC	CASSDRVFDGYTF
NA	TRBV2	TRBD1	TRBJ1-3	TGTGCCAGCAGACGCGGGACAGGGGCTGGAAACACCATATATTTT	CASRRGTGAGNTIYF
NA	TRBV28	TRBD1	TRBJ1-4	TGTGCCAGCAGTCCCGGGGACAGGTTTAATGAAAAACTGTTTTTT	CASSPGDRFNEKLFF
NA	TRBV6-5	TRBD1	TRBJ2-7	TGTGCCAGCAGGTCCTCCGGGACAGGGCGAACCGAGCAGTACTTC	CASRSSGTGRTEQYF
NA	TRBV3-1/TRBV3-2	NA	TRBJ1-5	TGTGCCAGCAGCCAGGAGGGGAAGCCCCAGCATTTT	CASSQEGKPQHF
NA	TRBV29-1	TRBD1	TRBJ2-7	TGCAGCGTTGCCCGGGACAGGGCCTACGAGCAGTACTTC	CSVARDRAYEQYF
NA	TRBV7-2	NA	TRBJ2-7	TGTGCCAGCAGCGGTAGAGACAGACGGCACGAGCAGTACTTC	CASSGRDRRHEQYF
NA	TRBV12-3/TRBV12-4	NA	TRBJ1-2	TGTGCCAGCAGTTTAGTACAGGGCTTCGGCTACACCTTC	CASSLVQGFGYTF
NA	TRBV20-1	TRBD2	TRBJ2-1	TGCAGTGCTAGTGGGGCGGGAGGGTCCTACAATGAGCAGTTCTTC	CSASGAGGSYNEQFF
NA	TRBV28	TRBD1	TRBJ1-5	TGTGCCAGCAGTGGTGAAAGGGGGCGAAGCAATCAGCCCCAGCATTTT	CASSGERGRSNQPQHF
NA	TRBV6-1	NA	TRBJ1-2	TGTGCCAGCAGTGACAGTCGCTGGGGCTACACCTTC	CASSDSRWGYTF
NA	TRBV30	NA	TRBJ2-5	TGTGCCTGGAGTGTAGCGACTTATGGAGAGACCCAGTACTTC	CAWSVATYGETQYF
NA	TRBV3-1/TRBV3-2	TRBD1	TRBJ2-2	TGTGCCAGCGGACAGGGGGCTACCGGGGAGCTGTTTTTT	CASGQGATGELFF
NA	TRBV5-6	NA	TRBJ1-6	TGTGCCAGCAGCTTGGCCAGCAGGGACATCGGGTCACCCCTCCACTTT	CASSLASRDIGSPLHF
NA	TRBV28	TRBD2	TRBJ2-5	TGTGCCAGCAGTTACGCGGGAGCGCTAGAGACCCAGTACTTC	CASSYAGALETQYF
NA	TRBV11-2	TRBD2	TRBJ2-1	TGTGCCAGCAGCTTAGACGGGGGGGCCGGGAATGAGCAGTTCTTC	CASSLDGGAGNEQFF
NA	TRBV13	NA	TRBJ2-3	TGTGCCAGCTATGGGACTTCCACTAGCACAGATACGCAGTATTTT	CASYGTSTSTDTQYF
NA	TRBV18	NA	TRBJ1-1	TGTGCCAGCTCACCATCGGGTACGAACACTGAAGCTTTCTTT	CASSPSGTNTEAFF
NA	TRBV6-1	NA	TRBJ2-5	TGTGCCAGCAGTGATGGAGCGTTGGAGACCCAGTACTTC	CASSDGALETQYF
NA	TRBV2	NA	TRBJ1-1	TGTGCCAGCAGTGACCTGGTGGGGGCCCCTACAATGAACACTGAAGCTTTCTTT	CASSDLVGAPTMNTEAFF
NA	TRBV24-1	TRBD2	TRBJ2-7	TGTGCCACCAGTGATTTGGGGGCGGGAGGGGAGCAGTACTTC	CATSDLGAGGEQYF
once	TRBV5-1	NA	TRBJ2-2	TGCGCCAGCAGCTTGGTTGGGCACGGGGAGCTGTTTTTT	CASSLVGHGELFF
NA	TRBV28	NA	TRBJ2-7	TGTGCCAGCACCATCACAGGGTACGAGCAGTACTTC	CASTITGYEQYF
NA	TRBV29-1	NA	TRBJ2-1	TGCAGCGTCCCACGAGGTAATGAGCAGTTCTTC	CSVPRGNEQFF
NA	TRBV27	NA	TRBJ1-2	TGTGCCAGCAGTTCAAGGACAGCTTATGGCTACACCTTC	CASSSRTAYGYTF
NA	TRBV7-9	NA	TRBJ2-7	TGTGCCAGCAGACTAGAAACCTACGAGCAGTACTTC	CASRLETYEQYF
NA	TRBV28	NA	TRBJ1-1	TGTGCCAGCAGTGCAGACACTGAAGCTTTCTTT	CASSADTEAFF
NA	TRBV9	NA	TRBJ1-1	TGTGCCAGTATGGGGCAGGGAGGCACTGAAGCTTTCTTT	CASMGQGGTEAFF
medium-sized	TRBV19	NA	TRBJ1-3	TGTGCCAGTAGTATCCAGGAGGAAAACACCATATATTTT	CASSIQEENTIYF
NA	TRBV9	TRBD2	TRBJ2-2	TGTGCCAGCAGCCCCACACTAGCGGTGCTCACCGGGGAGCTGTTTTTT	CASSPTLAVLTGELFF
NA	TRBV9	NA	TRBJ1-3	TGTGCCAGCAGCGTAGATCAAAGCCCCTCTGGAAACACCATATATTTT	CASSVDQSPSGNTIYF
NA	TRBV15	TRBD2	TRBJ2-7	TGTGCCACCAGCAAGTCGGGGGGGGCCTACGAGCAGTACTTC	CATSKSGGAYEQYF
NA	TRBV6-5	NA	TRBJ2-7	TGTGCCAGCAGCACCGGCGGCCAGGGGACGAACGAGCAGTACTTC	CASSTGGQGTNEQYF
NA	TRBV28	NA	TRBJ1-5	TGTGCCAGCAGGGTTGGCGGAGGCAATCAGCCCCAGCATTTT	CASRVGGGNQPQHF
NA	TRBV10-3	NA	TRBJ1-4	TGTGCCATCAGTGATGGGGGGGCTGGGGAAAAACTGTTTTTT	CAISDGGAGEKLFF
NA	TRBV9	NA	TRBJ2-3	TGTGCCAGCAGCGTAGGGAGAGATACGCAGTATTTT	CASSVGRDTQYF
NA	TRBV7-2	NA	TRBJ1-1	TGTGCCAGCAGCTCCCAGGAGAACACTGAAGCTTTCTTT	CASSSQENTEAFF
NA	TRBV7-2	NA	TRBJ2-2	TGTGCCAGCAGCTTCAATGCGAACACCGGGGAGCTGTTTTTT	CASSFNANTGELFF
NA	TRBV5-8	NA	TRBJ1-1	TGTGCCAGCAGCTTTTCACTAGCGGATGAAGCTTTCTTT	CASSFSLADEAFF
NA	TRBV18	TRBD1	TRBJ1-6	TGTGCCAGCTCCCAGGGACAGTATAATTCACCCCTCCACTTT	CASSQGQYNSPLHF
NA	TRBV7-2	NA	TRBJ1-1	TGTGCCAGCAGCTCCGCGCAATACACTGAAGCTTTCTTT	CASSSAQYTEAFF
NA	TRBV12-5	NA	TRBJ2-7	TGTGCTAGTGGCCCCGGACAGTTAGGGGGCGAGCAGTACTTC	CASGPGQLGGEQYF
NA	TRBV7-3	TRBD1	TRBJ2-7	TGTGCCAGCAGCTTCGAATCCGGGACAGGGAGATCCGAGCAGTACTTC	CASSFESGTGRSEQYF
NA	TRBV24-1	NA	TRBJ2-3	TGTGCCACCAGTGGACTTGGAACGCAGTATTTT	CATSGLGTQYF
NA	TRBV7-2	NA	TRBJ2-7	TGTGCCAGCAGCTTAATGGGGCATGGGGACGAGCAGTACTTC	CASSLMGHGDEQYF
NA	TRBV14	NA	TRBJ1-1	TGTGCCAGCAGCCAAGATATATTAGAGAGCACTGAAGCTTTCTTT	CASSQDILESTEAFF